The 27 T cell receptor beta chains in this list originate from one sample, sequenced in a study of early stage breast cancer tumors. TCRdb's table, derived via immunoSEQ multiplex PCR, lists solely in-frame clones and lacks some. The sample holds about 72,000 clones, 65% to 80% seen once. The material sequenced was blood. These receptors were collected from a person aged 55 to 70 with breast cancer.

This clone appeared a few times. The gene calls are TRBV11-2 and TRBJ1-2; 8 positions match TRBD1. The CDR3 length is 12 residues. CDR1 and CDR2 (germline): SGHAT, FQNNGV. Trimming removed 5 bases from V and 8 bases from J; junction bases left unmatched: 4. The CDR3 DNA sequence: TGTGCCAGCAGCCTTGCAGGGGGCGGCTACACCTTC. It is translated as CASSLAGGGYTF.

The chain carries TRBV6-1 and TRBJ1-5; D is uncertain. The CDR3 length is 15 residues. V was shortened by 5 bases and J by 4 bases, with 15 bases between the two germline ends. Germline V CDR1 and CDR2: MNHNS, SASEGT. The CDR3 nucleotides read TGTGCCAGCAGTACTGAGGGTCGACGGAATCAGCCCCAGCATTTT. Protein sequence: CASSTEGRRNQPQHF.

This clone showed up just once. This chain uses TRBV18 with TRBJ2-6; D not certain. This CDR3 contains 15 residues. Trimming took 2 bases from V and 4 from J, leaving 9 bases between them. CDR1 is KGHSH and CDR2 is LQKENI in the germline V gene. The CDR3 nucleotides are TGTGCCAGCTCACCAGAGCAGGCAGGGGCCAACGTCCTGACTTTC. Translated: CASSPEQAGANVLTF.

The V and J genes are TRBV19 and TRBJ1-2; D not resolved. The V gene lost 6 bases and the J gene lost 5 bases, with 19 bases spanning the gap. CDR1 and CDR2 from the germline V gene are LNHDA and SQIVND (reference sequence). The CDR3 runs to 15 residues. CDR3 residues: CASRSGVGIGYGYTF. The CDR3 nucleotides read TGTGCCAGTAGATCTGGAGTGGGGATAGGATATGGCTACACCTTC.

V is TRBV5-4 and J is TRBJ2-3; D not certain. The CDR3 has 12 amino acids. Germline values: CDR1 SGHNT, CDR2 YYREEE (reference sequence). The germline V and J ends were trimmed by 4 bases and 1 base, with 4 bases remaining between them. CDR3: CASSLRTDTQYF. The CDR3 DNA reads as TGTGCCAGCAGCCTGCGCACAGATACGCAGTATTTT.

The chain joins TRBV9 to TRBJ2-7, with a possible D match to TRBD1 (6 bases). V shed 3 bases and J shed 7 bases, with 20 bases lying between them. Per the germline V gene, CDR1 is SGDLS and CDR2 is YYNGEE. CDR3 size: 15 residues. Here the CDR3 reads CASSEAPDRRGEQYF. The CDR3 DNA is TGTGCCAGCAGCGAAGCCCCGGACCGTAGGGGGGAGCAGTACTTC.

This clone showed up just once. The V gene is TRBV27, the J gene TRBJ2-1; D is possibly TRBD1 or TRBD2 (5 bases each). The CDR3 covers 15 residues. Looked up from germline, CDR1 is MNHEY and CDR2 is SMNVEV (reference sequence). The ends were cut back, 6 bases at V and 2 bases at J, with 14 bases in the middle. CDR3 sequence (DNA): TGTGCCAGCAGCCCTGAGCGAGGGGCCTACAATGAGCAGTTCTTC. Protein: CASSPERGAYNEQFF.

V is TRBV13 and J is TRBJ2-1, with 7 bases fitting TRBD2. Germline CDR1 is PRHDT and CDR2 is FYEKMQ (reference sequence). Losses at the gene ends were 4 bases for V and 6 bases for J; bases not matched to a gene: 12. This CDR3 is built from 16 residues. DNA of the CDR3: TGTGCCAGCAGCTCCTCCAGGAGCGGGATACGCAATGAGCAGTTCTTC. Encoded protein: CASSSSRSGIRNEQFF.

This clone was found once. The V call is TRBV7-9, the J call TRBJ1-2; the D is unclear. V lost 2 bases and J lost 7, with 5 bases in between. Germline CDR1 reads SEHNR; CDR2 reads FQNEAQ (reference sequence). CDR3 size: 11 residues. The CDR3 bases are TGTGCCAGCAGCTTATCGCTTGGCTACACCTTC. Translated: CASSLSLGYTF.

The chain joins TRBV11-3 to TRBJ2-2, with D perhaps matching TRBD1 or TRBD2 (5 bases each). V was clipped by 4 bases and J by 7 bases, with 10 bases between them. The CDR3 is 13 residues long. Germline CDR1 SGHNT, CDR2 YENEEA. This CDR3 is CASSWGPLGELFF. The CDR3 DNA is TGTGCCAGCAGCTGGGGACCGCTCGGGGAGCTGTTTTTT.

The gene calls are TRBV9 and TRBJ2-5, with 12 bases matching TRBD2. This CDR3 spans 16 amino acids. The ends lost 3 bases at V and 4 bases at J; junction bases unmatched: 7. Germline V CDR1 and CDR2: SGDLS, YYNGEE. The CDR3 protein is CASSAQGLAGPETQYF. The CDR3 DNA follows: TGTGCCAGCAGCGCCCAAGGACTAGCGGGACCAGAGACCCAGTACTTC.

V is TRBV5-4 and J is TRBJ1-1, with a possible D match to TRBD1 (6 bases). Trimming removed 2 bases from V and 1 base from J, with 9 bases in between. Looked up from germline, CDR1 is SGHNT and CDR2 is YYREEE (reference sequence). The CDR3 has 14 amino acids. DNA for the CDR3: TGTGCCAGCAGCTTCTCCAGGGGGAACACTGAAGCTTTCTTT. It yields the protein CASSFSRGNTEAFF.

The CDR3 DNA reads as TGCGCCAGCAGCTTGGCCGGCGGGGGGAACACCGGGGAGCTGTTTTTT. Amino acids: CASSLAGGGNTGELFF. This chain connects TRBV5-1 to TRBJ2-2, with 7 bases aligning to TRBD2. The CDR3 runs 16 residues. J gave up 1 base and V 0 bases, and 3 bases lay outside the gene matches. From germline, CDR1 is SGHRS and CDR2 YFSETQ.

The rearrangement uses TRBV10-2 and TRBJ2-7; 7 nucleotides line up with TRBD1. There are 13 residues in the CDR3. The germline CDR1 and CDR2 sequences are WSHSY and SAAADI. The V gene end was trimmed by 6 bases and the J gene end by 6 bases; junction bases not matched to a gene: 8. CDR3 residues: CASRVTGPGEQYF. DNA for the CDR3: TGCGCCAGCAGGGTGACAGGGCCGGGCGAGCAGTACTTC.

V and J are TRBV2 and TRBJ1-2; 7 nucleotides align to TRBD1. CDR3 size: 14 residues. Germline V gene data show CDR1 as SNHLY and CDR2 as FYNNEI. The ends lost 4 bases at V and 8 bases at J; junction bases unmatched: 10. CDR3 DNA sequence: TGTGCCAGCAGTGCGATGACAGGGCAGAGAGGCTACACCTTC. It yields the protein CASSAMTGQRGYTF.

The chain joins TRBV18 to TRBJ2-6, with 8 bases matching TRBD1. V was clipped by 3 bases and J by 0 bases; unmatched bases: 16. Germline CDR1 KGHSH, CDR2 LQKENI. There are 21 residues in the CDR3. The CDR3 reads CASSPYVQRQGRLSGANVLTF. CDR3 bases: TGTGCCAGCTCACCTTATGTACAGAGACAGGGGCGTCTCTCTGGGGCCAACGTCCTGACTTTC.

This clone was recorded only once. J is TRBJ1-2 and V is TRBV6-5; 8 bases match TRBD1. V dropped 6 bases and J dropped 5; count of bases not matched to a gene: 5. The CDR3 loop spans 13 amino acids. Germline lookup yields CDR1 MNHEY and CDR2 SVGAGI. The CDR3 DNA sequence: TGTGCCAGCAGCCGGGACAGGACTTATGGCTACACCTTC. Its translation: CASSRDRTYGYTF.

The CDR3 spells CASIPLGGAVNEQFF. CDR3 bases: TGTGCCAGCATACCTCTTGGGGGGGCAGTCAATGAGCAGTTCTTC. J is TRBJ2-1 and V is TRBV6-5, with D possibly being TRBD2 (7 bases). The V gene's germline CDR1 is MNHEY and CDR2 SVGAGI. The CDR3 is 15 residues long. The ends were cut back, 7 bases at V and 6 bases at J, with 19 bases in the middle.

V and J are TRBV2 and TRBJ2-7, with 7 bases fitting TRBD2. CDR3 length equals 15 residues. Looked up from germline, CDR1 is SNHLY and CDR2 is FYNNEI. Unmatched junction bases numbered 6, after V lost 1 base and J lost 3 bases. The CDR3 DNA reads TGTGCCAGCAGTGAAGGGGGGGGACCAAACTACGAGCAGTACTTC. The encoded protein is CASSEGGGPNYEQYF.

This clone was observed a handful of times. The chain combines TRBV6-5 with TRBJ1-5; 7 nucleotides line up with TRBD1. CDR1 MNHEY and CDR2 SVGAGI come from the germline V gene. J gave up 0 bases and V 4 bases, and 3 bases lay outside the gene matches. The CDR3 is made up of 15 amino acids. CDR3 protein: CASSLTGTSNQPQHF. In nucleotides, the CDR3 is TGTGCCAGCAGTTTGACAGGGACTAGCAATCAGCCCCAGCATTTT.

Turning to this clone: This same CDR3 is encoded by further DNA sequences in the sample. The chain joins TRBV6-5 to TRBJ2-7; 12 nucleotides match TRBD2. This CDR3 spans 15 amino acids. V was pared by 2 bases and J by 3 bases, with 2 bases of the junction left unmatched. Germline values: CDR1 MNHEY, CDR2 SVGAGI. The CDR3 loop is CASSYPGLAGYEQYF. DNA of the CDR3: TGTGCCAGCAGTTACCCGGGACTAGCGGGCTACGAGCAGTACTTC.

The CDR3 loop reads CASSAAAGGELFF. CDR3 coding DNA: TGTGCCAGCAGTGCCGCCGCCGGCGGGGAGCTGTTTTTT. The rearrangement uses TRBV6-1 and TRBJ2-2; D gene uncertain. V lost 4 bases and J lost 7, with 10 bases in between. CDR1 is MNHNS and CDR2 is SASEGT in the germline V gene. There are 13 residues in the CDR3.

The gene calls are TRBV10-3 and TRBJ2-1; maybe TRBD2 (6 bases). The germline gives CDR1 ENHRY, CDR2 SYGVKD. This CDR3 has 15 residues. The ends were cut back, 10 bases at V and 6 bases at J, with 22 bases in the middle. This CDR3 reads CASSPRASESNEQFF. CDR3 in DNA: TGTGCCAGTTCCCCCCGCGCTAGCGAATCCAATGAGCAGTTCTTC.

V and J are TRBV19 and TRBJ1-5; no firm D call. With 0 bases removed from V and 7 bases from J, the gap between germline ends came to 13 bases. Germline loops: CDR1 LNHDA, CDR2 SQIVND (reference sequence). The CDR3 consists of 15 residues. CDR3 residues: CASSIDLLGSQPQHF. As DNA, the CDR3 is TGTGCCAGTAGTATAGATCTATTAGGGTCCCAGCCCCAGCATTTT.

This chain links TRBV18 with TRBJ2-3; 7 bases fit TRBD1. Germline V lookup: CDR1 KGHSH, CDR2 LQKENI. The CDR3 extends over 12 amino acids. V lost 5 bases, J lost 5 bases, and 1 base stayed unmatched. Here the CDR3 DNA reads TGTGCCAGCTCAGGGGACAGAGATACGCAGTATTTT. Amino acid sequence: CASSGDRDTQYF.

The chain couples TRBV11-2 to TRBJ2-1; 14 nucleotides match TRBD2. Trimming removed 0 bases from V and 2 bases from J; junction bases left unmatched: 6. The CDR3 runs 19 residues. The germline CDR1 and CDR2 sequences are SGHAT and FQNNGV. The CDR3 region has the DNA TGTGCCAGCAGCTTAGACGGGACTAGCGGGAGTATAGCCTACAATGAGCAGTTCTTC. Encoded protein: CASSLDGTSGSIAYNEQFF.

The CDR3 loop is CASSESVVVNEQFF. CDR3 DNA sequence: TGTGCCAGCAGTGAATCGGTTGTAGTCAATGAGCAGTTCTTC. V usage is TRBV6-1 and J usage is TRBJ2-1; no clear D gene. Trimming left V 2 bases short and J 6 bases short, with 11 bases between. The CDR3 runs to 14 residues. Germline lookup yields CDR1 MNHNS and CDR2 SASEGT.